The 15 T cell receptor beta chains reported below all come from one sample, sequenced in a study of STAT5B mutations in CD4+ large granular lymphocyte leukemia. Data came from immunoSEQ multiplex PCR; TCRdb stores just in-frame clones and leaves some out. The data show over 30,000 clones, less than 85% seen once. Sequences were obtained from CD4+ T cells from blood buffy coats. These receptors were obtained from a human donor in good health.

This chain uses TRBV6-4 with TRBJ2-6; 7 bases line up with TRBD1. Trimming cost V 2 bases and J 1 base; bases outside gene matches: 2. CDR3 length: 16 residues. The germline gives CDR1 MRHNA, CDR2 SNTAGT. In nucleotides, the CDR3 is TGTGCCAGCAGTGACAGGGGGCTATCTGGGGCCAACGTCCTGACTTTC. It specifies CASSDRGLSGANVLTF.

This clone has just one count. The CDR3 DNA is TGCGCCAGCAGCTTCCCGGGACTAGCGGTTTACAATGAGCAGTTCTTC. Protein sequence: CASSFPGLAVYNEQFF. This rearrangement joins TRBV5-1 to TRBJ2-1, with TRBD2 matching 11 bases. The CDR3 totals 16 residues. With V trimmed by 2 bases and J by 4 bases, 5 bases remained unmatched. Germline assignment: CDR1 SGHRS and CDR2 YFSETQ. The whole variable domain, filled in from reference TRBV5-1 and TRBJ2-1, reads KAGVTQTPRYLIKTRGQQVTLSCSPISGHRSVSWYQQTPGQGLQFLFEYFSETQRNKGNFPGRFSGRQFSNSRSEMNVSTLELGDSALYLCASSFPGLAVYNEQFFGPGTRLTVL.

This clone showed up just a few times. DNA for the CDR3: TGTGCCAGCAGCTCCTTATTGGAGACCCAGTACTTC. Translation: CASSSLLETQYF. The rearrangement uses TRBV7-2 and TRBJ2-5; no clear D. The V end lost 4 bases, the J end lost 5 bases, and 8 bases lay between the germline ends. This CDR3 is built from 12 residues. Germline V lookup: CDR1 SGHTA, CDR2 FQGNSA. The full variable domain, completed using reference TRBV7-2 and TRBJ2-5, is GAGVSQSPSNKVTEKGKDVELRCDPISGHTALYWYRQSLGQGLEFLIYFQGNSAPDKSGLPSDRFSAERTGGSVSTLTIQRTQQEDSAVYLCASSSLLETQYFGPGTRLLVL.

J is TRBJ1-3 and V is TRBV5-4, with TRBD1 matching 7 bases. J gave up 0 bases and V 0 bases, and 9 bases lay outside the gene matches. Germline loops: CDR1 SGHNT, CDR2 YYREEE (reference sequence). The CDR3 has 18 residues. CDR3 loop: CASSLVAGTVNSGNTIYF. As DNA, the CDR3 is TGTGCCAGCAGCTTGGTGGCCGGGACAGTTAACTCTGGAAACACCATATATTTT. The variable domain in full, completed from reference TRBV5-4 and TRBJ1-3, reads ETGVTQSPTHLIKTRGQQVTLRCSSQSGHNTVSWYQQALGQGPQFIFQYYREEENGRGNFPPRFSGLQFPNYSSELNVNALELDDSALYLCASSLVAGTVNSGNTIYFGEGSWLTVV.

This clone has just one count. The chain couples TRBV2 to TRBJ2-1, with D perhaps matching TRBD2 (7 bases). This CDR3 is 13 amino acids long. Trimming took 6 bases from V and 8 from J, leaving 14 bases between them. Per germline, CDR1 SNHLY and CDR2 FYNNEI. The CDR3 region is CASRRGGRDEQFF. The CDR3 DNA is TGTGCCAGCAGGAGGGGGGGTCGAGATGAGCAGTTCTTC.

V gene TRBV13 combines with J gene TRBJ1-6, with D possibly being TRBD1 (6 bases). CDR1 is PRHDT and CDR2 is FYEKMQ in the germline V gene (reference sequence). Trimming pared 7 bases from V and 9 bases from J, leaving 22 bases between. This CDR3 has 16 residues. CDR3 sequence (DNA): TGTGCCAGCAAAAAAGGGGACACACCAAGATCTTCACCCCTCCACTTT. Protein: CASKKGDTPRSSPLHF. Full variable domain (rest looked up from reference TRBV13 and TRBJ1-6): AAGVIQSPRHLIKEKRETATLKCYPIPRHDTVYWYQQGPGQDPQFLISFYEKMQSDKGSIPDRFSAQQFSDYHSELNMSSLELGDSALYFCASKKGDTPRSSPLHFGNGTRLTVT.

This clone was picked up a small number of times. The chain carries TRBV19 and TRBJ1-3; maybe TRBD1 (5 bases). The CDR3 is 15 amino acids. Trimming stripped 2 bases from V and 7 bases from J, with 15 bases between. Germline V gene lookup returns CDR1 LNHDA and CDR2 SQIVND (reference sequence). The CDR3 sequence is CASSIFRQAGNTIYF. CDR3 in DNA: TGTGCCAGTAGTATATTCCGGCAGGCAGGGAACACCATATATTTT.

This clone is a singleton in its sample. V gene TRBV7-2 combines with J gene TRBJ2-7, with TRBD2 matching over 10 bases. This CDR3 has 15 residues. With 0 bases clipped from V and 6 bases from J, the junction kept 5 bases outside the gene matches. Germline V gene data show CDR1 as SGHTA and CDR2 as FQGNSA. The CDR3 nucleotides are TGTGCCAGCAGCTTAGCCCTAGCGGGAGTGGGCGAGCAGTACTTC. Encoded protein: CASSLALAGVGEQYF. Filled out from reference TRBV7-2 and TRBJ2-7, the complete variable domain reads GAGVSQSPSNKVTEKGKDVELRCDPISGHTALYWYRQSLGQGLEFLIYFQGNSAPDKSGLPSDRFSAERTGGSVSTLTIQRTQQEDSAVYLCASSLALAGVGEQYFGPGTRLTVT.

The J gene is TRBJ2-5, the V gene TRBV14; D remains unclear. The CDR3 runs 16 residues. V was cut by 1 base and J by 0 bases, with 12 bases left in between. The germline CDR1 and CDR2 sequences are SGHDN and FVKESK. CDR3 nucleotides: TGTGCCAGCAGCCAAGTTGGGTCTCGGTACCAAGAGACCCAGTACTTC. It encodes CASSQVGSRYQETQYF.

The chain links TRBV14 to TRBJ2-4; 10 bases fit TRBD2. The CDR3 contains 17 residues. Germline lookup yields CDR1 SGHDN and CDR2 FVKESK. After removal of 4 bases from V and 3 bases from J, the junction contained 9 bases not matched to a gene. In nucleotides, the CDR3 is TGTGCCAGCAGCCTCCAAGCGGGAGGGCCGGGCAAAAACATTCAGTACTTC. Translated, it gives CASSLQAGGPGKNIQYF. Full variable domain (missing parts from reference TRBV14 and TRBJ2-4): EAGVTQFPSHSVIEKGQTVTLRCDPISGHDNLYWYRRVMGKEIKFLLHFVKESKQDESGMPNNRFLAERTGGTYSTLKVQPAELEDSGVYFCASSLQAGGPGKNIQYFGAGTRLSVL.

The rearrangement joins TRBV6-6 to TRBJ2-7; 7 positions match TRBD1. The V gene end was trimmed by 7 bases and the J gene end by 4 bases; junction bases not matched to a gene: 13. The CDR3 loop spans 15 amino acids. CDR1 MNHNY and CDR2 SVGAGI come from the germline V gene (reference sequence). CDR3 coding DNA: TGTGCCAGCATGACCCGACAGGGCGAGGCATACGAGCAGTACTTC. The encoded protein is CASMTRQGEAYEQYF.

This chain's CDR3 is CASSSPTAANYGYTF. CDR3 DNA sequence: TGTGCCAGCAGCAGCCCCACAGCCGCTAACTATGGCTACACCTTC. V and J are TRBV6-6 and TRBJ1-2; D is undetermined. Germline loops: CDR1 MNHNY, CDR2 SVGAGI (reference sequence). The CDR3 loop spans 15 amino acids. V was shortened by 6 bases and J by 0 bases, with 14 bases between the two germline ends.

V usage is TRBV7-2 and J usage is TRBJ2-3, with 7 bases matching TRBD1. The CDR3 is made up of 13 amino acids. The germline V gene has CDR1 SGHTA and CDR2 FQGNSA. V was clipped by 0 bases and J by 14 bases; unmatched bases: 8. This CDR3 is CASSLAGTASLYF. The CDR3 nucleotides are TGTGCCAGCAGCTTAGCCGGGACAGCGAGCCTGTATTTT.

The chain has TRBV12-5 and TRBJ2-5; D unresolved. Between the trimmed V and J ends, which lost 2 bases and 3 bases, there was a span of 13 bases. The CDR3 consists of 15 residues. Germline-derived CDR1 and CDR2 are LGHNT and FRNRAP. CDR3 nucleotide sequence: TGTGCTAGTGGTTTGCACACCGGCCTAAAAGAGACCCAGTACTTC. This sequence encodes CASGLHTGLKETQYF.

This chain connects TRBV4-2 to TRBJ2-5, with 8 bases that match TRBD2. With 2 bases clipped from V and 5 bases from J, the junction kept 16 bases outside the gene matches. In germline, CDR1 is LGHNA, CDR2 YNFKEQ. CDR3 size: 18 residues. DNA of the CDR3: TGTGCCAGCAGCCAAAGGGCGGGGGGTAGGGGCGGGGTGGAGACCCAGTACTTC. Translated: CASSQRAGGRGGVETQYF.